This T cell receptor (beta chain) came from a study of blood T cells in healthy people across ages (dated by TCRdb to between 2014 and 2017). Notes on the research overall: In model experiments, roughly one uniquely barcoded TCR beta cDNA molecule per two T cells was captured by template switching. Using deep sequencing normalized with unique cDNA molecular identifiers, the study measured how TCR beta repertoire diversity changes with age. Four age groups were formed from the donors: young (average 16 years), middle-aged (approximately 40), aged (roughly 59) and long-lived (less than 85). Using the same blood draw, the study looked at two additional independent replicas of 1 million unique cDNA reads for two donors, one aged 18 to 30 and the other aged 80 or older.

As encoded in the germline V gene, CDR1 is SGHRS while CDR2 is YFSETQ. The CDR3 runs 16 amino acids, cysteine and phenylalanine included. Only CDR3 DNA remains: 48 bases, in frame from the first base. V is trimmed back by 4 bases and J by 1 base, and the junction contains 4 bases that no gene match accounts for. Broader findings and caveats from the paper: Because profiling used bulk unsorted PBMCs, naive and antigen-experienced compartments could not be compared conclusively. Compared with the aged group, the long-lived group had more naive CD4+ T cells, fewer expanded clones and increased TCR diversity, suggesting age selection. Observed TCR beta diversity per million T cells fell roughly linearly with age, and a significant reduction was already apparent by age about 43. Estimates of total diversity from one million sequenced T cells were regarded as lower bounds and underestimates. Because donor CMV infection status was unknown, age-related changes in expanded clonotypes were potentially confounded. Observed TCR beta diversity correlated strongly with the percentage of naive T cells measured by flow cytometry.

About this clonotype itself: Its antigen target is currently unknown. The record has no base qualities; no much larger clone is one base away.

Receptors were amplified or captured by 5' RACE. TCRdb lists the instrument as Illumina HiSeq 2500. The second PCR ran for about 6 to 12 cycles and used a J-beta primer mix along with a sample-barcoded 5' primer. A template-switch 5' adaptor carrying 12 random nucleotides introduced a unique molecular identifier onto each TCR beta cDNA molecule. Each sample yielded at least 3 million CDR3-containing paired-end reads. The Mint cDNA synthesis kit, primed by a TRBC-specific oligonucleotide, was used to synthesize first-strand cDNA from all RNA. After uracil-DNA glycosylase treatment, a first 18-cycle PCR used universal primers M1SS and BC2_uni_R on all cDNA. The published analysis was carried out like this. Normalization of each sample was performed by random selection of 1 million high-quality reads, each carrying a distinct molecular identifier. Reads with shared molecular identifiers were discarded instead of being binned into consensus sequences. CDR3 identification, clonotype clustering and error correction used MiTCR with a Q25 quality threshold and the strictest error-elimination algorithm. Lower-bound total TCR beta diversity was estimated with a nonparametric unseen species model using Euler transformation. Using fastp at Q25 and MiXCR, TCRdb reprocessed the public reads and kept productive beta chains. For every CDR3 protein sequence, its rows merge into one entry that carries the most common genes and DNA. None of the V and J calls come from the authors' own analysis; TCRdb made them. Recorded for this sample are fewer than 650,000 distinct CDR3 sequences; about 29% of them occurred a single time. The biggest ten clones account for over 3.5% of the sample.

The donors were roughly 39 Caucasian individuals from Russia, aged roughly 6 to 100 years, who were systemically healthy. Approximately 10 milliliters of peripheral blood were collected from each donor into EDTA-treated Vacutainer tubes. Ficoll-Paque density-gradient centrifugation was used to isolate PBMCs, with at least 7 million obtained per sample. Total RNA was extracted from PBMCs with Trizol reagent, with at least 6 micrograms obtained per sample. For every donor, an aliquot of PBMCs went through flow cytometry to measure the percentages of naive CD45RAhigh/CD27high T cells. In addition, the sample was reused for a study of T cells of mothers and their children. Reported in the second study: Donors were nine systemically healthy Caucasian individuals: three mothers and their six children. cDNA synthesis consumed the entire amount of extracted RNA, loaded at 1.5 ug RNA in each 15 ul reaction. In the second PCR, the M1S primer added sample barcodes and 2-4 random nucleotides. Over 9 million TCR beta CDR3 reads came from each mother, compared with 2.5 million to 3.5 million reads from each child. In both related and unrelated pairs, thymic selection shapes the output of TCR recombination in a similar way, with inherited differences having only a minor effect. Normalized repertoire overlap was always found to be slightly, but never significantly, higher in related mother-child pairs than in unrelated mother-child pairs. No persistent microchimeric T cell clones were found, with a detection sensitivity of around 100 clones per million clonotypes. To look for features that set related mother-child pairs apart from unrelated individuals, the researchers ran deep NGS to compare the TCR beta repertoires of mothers and children. The mean age was around 40 +/- 4 years for the mothers and roughly 10 +/- 4 years for the children. Libraries were sequenced on Illumina HiSeq 2000 with 100+100 nt paired-end reads after adapter ligation with NEBNext reagents. To prevent cross-contamination, the mother and child libraries were prepared a month apart and were sequenced in separate runs. For each donor, between roughly 500,000 and 2,200,000 distinct TCR beta clonotypes were identified. Naive TCR beta clonotypes were estimated from low-frequency clonotypes matched to each donor's FACS-determined naive share, without sorting.

Source material: blood. The TCR sequence derives from a boy aged 2 to 10 in good health. The chain uses TRBV5-1 and TRBJ2-2, with 10 middle bases fitting TRBD1. The CDR3 loop reads CASSQTGGWNTGELFF. The base sequence is TGCGCCAGCAGCCAGACAGGGGGCTGGAACACCGGGGAGCTGTTTTTT.